A selection of T cell receptor beta chains follows, all from one sample in a study of T cell responses to AZD1222 COVID-19 vaccine. Clones were read by immunoSEQ multiplex PCR, and TCRdb kept only the in-frame ones, dropping some. Of about 120,000 clones detected, about 92% appear once; the ten largest clones hold 4% to 6%. Material: peripheral blood, obtained 28 days after the second AZD1222 dose. The receptor source for this set is an adult who received the AZD1222 COVID-19 vaccine. CDR3s include the opening cysteine and the closing phenylalanine or tryptophan. D genes are given only for firm matches. Size is stated for part of the rows, as once, few or many counts, or as a class when the clone is expanded.

D	size	J	V	DNA	CDR3
NA	NA	TRBJ1-1	TRBV18	TGTGCCAGCTCACCCCACAAACTCCCGGACGCTGAAGCTTTCTTT	CASSPHKLPDAEAFF
TRBD1	NA	TRBJ2-7	TRBV5-4	TGTGCCAGCAGCTTGTCAGTAGGGACAGAGATCTTC	CASSLSVGTEIF
NA	once	TRBJ2-1	TRBV6-5	TGTGCCAGCAGTTACTCTCAGTGGTCGTACAATGAGCAGTTCTTC	CASSYSQWSYNEQFF
TRBD1	NA	TRBJ2-2	TRBV6-5	TGTGCCAGCATGATTGGGACAGAGACTACCGGGGAGCTGTTTTTT	CASMIGTETTGELFF
TRBD2	NA	TRBJ2-1	TRBV10-3	TGTGCCATTCTAGCGGGAGAAAGCAATGAGCAGTTCTTC	CAILAGESNEQFF
NA	NA	TRBJ2-7	TRBV19	TGTGCCAGTAGCGGGGCGACCTACGAGCAGTACTTC	CASSGATYEQYF
NA	NA	TRBJ2-7	TRBV18	TGTGCCAGCTCACCCCGAAGAGCCACCTACGAGCAGTACTTC	CASSPRRATYEQYF
NA	NA	TRBJ2-2	TRBV9	TGTGCCAGCAGCGTATATCTCCTGGCGGCATCGGGTACCGGGGAGCTGTTTTTT	CASSVYLLAASGTGELFF
TRBD1	NA	TRBJ2-4	TRBV18	TGTGCCAGCTCACTGACAGGGCCCAAAAACATTCAGTACTTC	CASSLTGPKNIQYF
NA	NA	TRBJ2-1	TRBV7-9	TGTGCCAGCAGCATAACTACAGGAGACAATGAGCAGTTCTTC	CASSITTGDNEQFF
NA	NA	TRBJ2-6	TRBV7-9	TGTGCCAGCAGCTCCGGACAGAGCTCTGGGGCCAACGTCCTGACTTTC	CASSSGQSSGANVLTF
NA	NA	TRBJ2-3	TRBV7-2	TGTGCCAGCAGCTTGACGGCTTTCACAGATACGCAGTATTTT	CASSLTAFTDTQYF
TRBD1	once	TRBJ2-7	TRBV6-5	TGTGCCAGCACCAAAGATGGGGACAGGGGATACGAGCAGTACTTC	CASTKDGDRGYEQYF
NA	NA	TRBJ1-3	TRBV6-5	TGTGCCAGCCGGACTTTCGTAGGAAACACCATATATTTT	CASRTFVGNTIYF
NA	NA	TRBJ2-5	TRBV7-6	TGTGCCAGCAGCCGCTCGGGGGTAGGAGAAGAGACCCAGTACTTC	CASSRSGVGEETQYF
TRBD1	NA	TRBJ2-1	TRBV18	TGTGCCAGCTCCCTGGGACAGGGGGCTAACAATGAGCAGTTCTTC	CASSLGQGANNEQFF
NA	NA	TRBJ2-7	TRBV6-5	TGTGCCAGCTCCGCAGTTTCCTACGAGCAGTACTTC	CASSAVSYEQYF
NA	NA	TRBJ2-1	TRBV11-2	TGTGCCAGCAGCCCACATAATGAGCAGTTCTTC	CASSPHNEQFF
NA	once	TRBJ1-2	TRBV9	TGTGCCAGCAGCGTTGCAGGGGACAAGACCTTC	CASSVAGDKTF
NA	NA	TRBJ1-5	TRBV6-5	TGTGCCAGCAGAACATCTGGGGCAGCGAATCAGCCCCAGCATTTT	CASRTSGAANQPQHF
NA	NA	TRBJ1-5	TRBV11-2	TGTGCCAGCAGCCCGACAGGCTATAGCAATCAGCCCCAGCATTTT	CASSPTGYSNQPQHF
NA	NA	TRBJ1-2	TRBV20-1	TGCAGTGCTAGTAGCCAGTTCTATGGCTACACCTTC	CSASSQFYGYTF
NA	NA	TRBJ1-5	TRBV7-9	TGTGCCAGCAGCTTAGACAAAAATCAGCCCCAGCATTTT	CASSLDKNQPQHF
NA	NA	TRBJ2-7	TRBV19	TGTGCCAGTAGTATGGTCCAGCGGTCCTACGAGCAGTACTTC	CASSMVQRSYEQYF
NA	NA	TRBJ1-3	TRBV5-1	TGCGCCAGCAGCTTGTGGGATACTACTGGAAACACCATATATTTT	CASSLWDTTGNTIYF
NA	NA	TRBJ2-2	TRBV18	TGTGCCAGCTCACCACAGATCAGTGGGTCCTCGAACACCGGGGAGCTGTTTTTT	CASSPQISGSSNTGELFF
NA	NA	TRBJ1-1	TRBV30	TGTGCCTGGAGTGTAACAGTTGGAAGGACGCAGAACACTGAAGCTTTCTTT	CAWSVTVGRTQNTEAFF
NA	NA	TRBJ2-3	TRBV4-2	TGTGCCAGCAGCCAAGTGGGAGGTACTTCCACAGATACGCAGTATTTT	CASSQVGGTSTDTQYF
NA	NA	TRBJ1-1	TRBV6-5	TGTGCCAGCAGTTACACCCTGGACACTGAAGCTTTCTTT	CASSYTLDTEAFF
NA	NA	TRBJ1-1	TRBV6-5	TGTGCCAGCAGTTCCCTCACTCGCGATCCCGAAGCTTTCTTT	CASSSLTRDPEAFF
NA	NA	TRBJ2-7	TRBV6-5	TGTGCCAGCAGGGTAGACCTCCCAACCTACGAGCAGTACTTC	CASRVDLPTYEQYF
TRBD1	NA	TRBJ1-3	TRBV2	TGTGCCAGCGGACAGGGAATTGGAAACACCATATATTTT	CASGQGIGNTIYF
NA	NA	TRBJ1-2	TRBV19	TGTGCCAGTAGAACAGAACTCAACTATGGCTACACCTTC	CASRTELNYGYTF
TRBD1	few	TRBJ1-5	TRBV28	TGTGCCAGCAGTTTCGACAGGGGGCAATACAATCAGCCCCAGCATTTT	CASSFDRGQYNQPQHF
TRBD1	NA	TRBJ2-6	TRBV5-5	TGTGCCAGCGCCGGCGGGACAGGGTACTCTGGGGCCAACGTCCTGACTTTC	CASAGGTGYSGANVLTF
TRBD1	NA	TRBJ1-2	TRBV13	TGTGCCAGCAGCTCAGGACAGGGGAACTATGGCTACACCTTC	CASSSGQGNYGYTF
NA	NA	TRBJ1-5	TRBV21-1	TGTGCCAGCAGCCCGCCTCGCCCTTGGTGGGGGTTCAATCAGCCCCAGCATTTT	CASSPPRPWWGFNQPQHF
NA	NA	TRBJ2-7	TRBV5-1	TGCGCCAGCAGCCCGCGGACGGGAACTACCTACGAGCAGTACTTC	CASSPRTGTTYEQYF
NA	NA	TRBJ2-1	TRBV19	TGTGCCAGTAGTACTGGTTTTGTACAGTCGGGCAATGAGCAGTTCTTC	CASSTGFVQSGNEQFF
NA	NA	TRBJ1-6	TRBV14	TGTGCCAGCAGACAGGGAACGTATAATTCACCCCTCCACTTT	CASRQGTYNSPLHF
NA	NA	TRBJ2-3	TRBV3-1/TRBV3-2	TGTGCCAGCAGCCGAGACGGGAGAACTAGCACAGATACGCAGTATTTT	CASSRDGRTSTDTQYF
NA	NA	TRBJ2-1	TRBV11-2	TGTGCCAGCAGCTTAGATCTGTTAGCGCACAATGAGCAGTTCTTC	CASSLDLLAHNEQFF
NA	NA	TRBJ1-2	TRBV2	TGTGCCAGCAGTGAGCTGGGAACCTATGGCTACACCTTC	CASSELGTYGYTF
NA	NA	TRBJ2-2	TRBV3-1/TRBV3-2	TGTGCCAGCACACGGACAGTTAACACCGGGGAGCTGTTTTTT	CASTRTVNTGELFF
NA	NA	TRBJ1-1	TRBV7-9	TGTGCCAGCAGCCCCACGGACGTAGAAGCTTTCTTT	CASSPTDVEAFF
NA	NA	TRBJ1-1	TRBV6-2/TRBV6-3	TGTGCCAGCAGTTACTCGTTATCAGGGGATACTGAAGCTTTCTTT	CASSYSLSGDTEAFF
TRBD1	NA	TRBJ1-1	TRBV5-5	TGTGCCAGCAGCCGGGACAGCCTGAGCACTGAAGCTTTCTTT	CASSRDSLSTEAFF
NA	NA	TRBJ2-3	TRBV7-9	TGTGCCAGCAGCTTAGCGCTCGGTAGCCCCCTGGATACGCAGTATTTT	CASSLALGSPLDTQYF
NA	once	TRBJ2-7	TRBV5-5	TGTGCCAGCAGCCCCGTCCAACTAGCGAGGGGGAGATACTACGAGCAGTACTTC	CASSPVQLARGRYYEQYF
TRBD2	NA	TRBJ2-7	TRBV27	TGTGCCAGCAGTGACTCCCTTAGCGGGGGGGCACCCTACGAGCAGTACTTC	CASSDSLSGGAPYEQYF
TRBD2	NA	TRBJ2-5	TRBV7-2	TGTGCCAGCAGCCCTAGCGGGGGGGCAGGGACCCAGTACTTC	CASSPSGGAGTQYF
NA	few	TRBJ2-3	TRBV7-3	TGTGCCAGCAGCTTACAGCCTAGCACAGATACGCAGTATTTT	CASSLQPSTDTQYF
TRBD1	NA	TRBJ2-2	TRBV4-1	TGCGCCAGCAGCCAACCCCCCGACAGGGCCGATGGAACCGGGGAGCTGTTTTTT	CASSQPPDRADGTGELFF